Presented here are 32 T cell receptor beta chains from one specimen sequenced in a study of T-cell reconstitution after alpha-beta-depleted transplantation in children. The library targeted TCRbeta and was prepared with unique molecular identifiers. A single record per CDR3 protein comes from TCRdb applying MiXCR to the PCR reads. Among about 490,000 distinct CDR3 sequences listed, over 9.5% were seen once. Sequenced material: PBMCs, taken before TCRalphabeta/CD19-depleted stem cell transplant. Source of these receptors: a child aged 2-15 years with inherited bone marrow failure, due to receive a stem cell transplant.

A word on this clonotype: Possible read error: a much larger clone is one base away. CDR3 nucleotide sequence: TGTGCCAGCAGTTTACCCTACACCTACGAGCTGTACTTC. Its protein is CASSLPYTYELYF. The chain is built from TRBV28 and TRBJ2-7; D is unclear. This CDR3 region has 13 residues. The germline CDR1 and CDR2 sequences are MDHEN and SYDVKM.

In its sample, this clonotype was seen many times. The chain carries TRBV20-1 and TRBJ1-4; 9 nucleotides match TRBD1. The germline CDR1 and CDR2 sequences are DFQATT and SNEGSKA (reference sequence). J gave up 8 bases and V 0 bases, and 22 bases lay outside the gene matches. The CDR3 sequence is 20 residues long. CDR3 coding DNA: TGCAGTGCTAGAGATCTCCGGGACAGGGTGGTGGTCGCGCTAAGGGAAAAACTGTTTTTT. Its translation: CSARDLRDRVVVALREKLFF.

This clonotype was seen at least ten times. CDR3 coding DNA: TGTGCCATCCGTAGCGGGAGTGAAGAGCAGTTCTTC. It yields the protein CAIRSGSEEQFF. V and J are TRBV3-1 and TRBJ2-1, with 9 bases matching TRBD2. CDR1 and CDR2 (germline): LGHDT, YNNKEL (reference sequence). The ends lost 10 bases at V and 10 bases at J; junction bases unmatched: 8. This CDR3 contains 12 residues.

The table lists this clonotype with many counts. The chain links TRBV29-1 to TRBJ2-1; 7 nucleotides line up with TRBD2. Germline CDR1 reads SQVTM; CDR2 reads ANQGSEA. The CDR3 length is 14 residues. Trimming at V came to 5 bases and at J to 8 bases, leaving 12 bases not matched to a gene. The CDR3 is CSVPTPGGWDEQFF. The DNA for the CDR3 is TGCAGCGTTCCCACCCCGGGGGGTTGGGATGAGCAGTTCTTC.

This clonotype was found many times. The genes are TRBV28 and TRBJ2-3; 7 nucleotides match TRBD1. CDR1 and CDR2 from the germline V gene are MDHEN and SYDVKM. The CDR3 runs to 15 residues. V lost 3 bases and J lost 1; bases outside the gene matches: 4. The CDR3 DNA reads as TGTGCCAGCAGTTTGGTAACAGGGGGCACAGATACGCAGTATTTT. This translates into CASSLVTGGTDTQYF.

A few counts support this clonotype. This sequence joins TRBV20-1 and TRBJ2-7, with D uncertain. The CDR3 is 14 amino acids. Per the germline V gene, CDR1 is DFQATT and CDR2 is SNEGSKA (reference sequence). V was pared by 6 bases and J by 3 bases, with 18 bases between. This chain's CDR3 is CSARVSTRLYEQYF. DNA for the CDR3: TGCAGTGCCCGAGTTTCGACGCGGCTCTACGAGCAGTACTTC.

In regard to this clonotype: A much bigger clone sits one base away, suggesting this may be a read error. CDR3 residues: CAWDRGYEQYF. The CDR3, as DNA: TGTGCCTGGGACAGGGGCTACGAGCAGTACTTC. The J gene is TRBJ2-7, the V gene TRBV30, with 8 nucleotides matching TRBD1. Germline V gene data show CDR1 as GTSNPN and CDR2 as SVGIG (reference sequence). V was pared by 5 bases and J by 3 bases, with 0 bases of the junction left unmatched. CDR3 length: 11 residues.

At least ten counts were recorded for this clonotype. The chain combines TRBV18 with TRBJ2-7; 9 bases align to TRBD1. V was pared by 1 base and J by 3 bases, with 7 bases of the junction left unmatched. Looked up from germline, CDR1 is KGHSH and CDR2 is LQKENI. This CDR3 is built from 16 residues. The DNA for the CDR3 is TGTGCCAGCTCACCACAGGACAGGGGCCTCCTCTACGAGCAGTACTTC. This translates into CASSPQDRGLLYEQYF.

The gene calls are TRBV7-2 and TRBJ2-7, with 12 bases identical to TRBD1. The germline V gene encodes CDR1 SGHTA and CDR2 FQGNSA. This CDR3 contains 16 residues. J lost 0 bases, V lost 1 base, and 1 base had no gene match. The CDR3 DNA reads as TGTGCCAGCAGCTTAGTGGGACAGGGGGCCTCCTACGAGCAGTACTTC. This gives the protein CASSLVGQGASYEQYF. Using reference TRBV7-2 and TRBJ2-7 for the parts outside the CDR3, the full variable domain is GAGVSQSPSNKVTEKGKDVELRCDPISGHTALYWYRQSLGQGLEFLIYFQGNSAPDKSGLPSDRFSAERTGGSVSTLTIQRTQQEDSAVYLCASSLVGQGASYEQYFGPGTRLTVT.

The sample holds many counts of this clonotype. The chain carries TRBV20-1 and TRBJ2-1, with TRBD2 identical over 11 bases. J was trimmed by 1 base and V by 0 bases; bases with no gene match: 2. In germline, CDR1 is DFQATT, CDR2 SNEGSKA (reference sequence). CDR3 length: 16 amino acids. The DNA for the CDR3 is TGCAGTGCTAGAGAGTTAGCGGGAGGGTCCTACAATGAGCAGTTCTTC. Translation gives CSARELAGGSYNEQFF.

In this sample, this clonotype turned up many times. The chain carries TRBV5-1 and TRBJ1-2; 7 nucleotides agree with TRBD1. The V gene end was trimmed by 0 bases and the J gene end by 8 bases; junction bases not matched to a gene: 16. Germline CDR1 and CDR2: SGHRS and YFSETQ. The CDR3 extends over 17 amino acids. The CDR3 sequence is CASSLARGGAFLGGYTF. The DNA of the CDR3 is TGCGCCAGCAGCTTGGCCCGAGGGGGCGCTTTCCTAGGGGGCTACACCTTC.

This clonotype was seen ten or more times. The rearrangement uses TRBV4-1 and TRBJ1-4; 7 bases agree with TRBD1. V trimming: 1 base; J trimming: 3 bases; junction bases outside the gene matches: 5. Looked up from germline, CDR1 is MGHRA and CDR2 is YSYEKL. This CDR3 comprises 16 residues. The CDR3 nucleotides read TGCGCCAGCAGCCAAGCCTCCGGGACAGCTAATGAAAAACTGTTTTTT. Residues: CASSQASGTANEKLFF.

The chain is built from TRBV20-1 and TRBJ2-2; D possibly corresponds to TRBD1 (6 bases). This CDR3 is built from 12 residues. The V gene's germline CDR1 is DFQATT and CDR2 SNEGSKA (reference sequence). V lost 6 bases, J lost 7 bases, and 12 bases lay in between. The CDR3 DNA reads as TGCAGTGCCAGCCGACAGGTCGGGGAGCTGTTTTTT. It codes for CSASRQVGELFF.

This clonotype was counted ten times or more. The chain recombines TRBV20-1 with TRBJ2-1, with TRBD1 matching over 8 bases. Germline CDR1 DFQATT, CDR2 SNEGSKA (reference sequence). The CDR3 is 13 amino acids. The V and J ends lost 6 bases and 5 bases, in that order; junction bases with no gene match: 6. CDR3 nucleotide sequence: TGCAGTGCCGACAGGGGTTTTAACAATGAGCAGTTCTTC. It translates to CSADRGFNNEQFF.

This clonotype was counted many times. The V call is TRBV7-2, the J call TRBJ2-1; TRBD2 matches at 9 bases. V was pared by 0 bases and J by 4 bases, with 7 bases of the junction left unmatched. The germline V gene has CDR1 SGHTA and CDR2 FQGNSA. CDR3 length equals 17 residues. In DNA, the CDR3 is TGTGCCAGCAGCTTAGCGGTAAGGACTAGCGTGTACAATGAGCAGTTCTTC. This codes for CASSLAVRTSVYNEQFF. Full variable domain (outside the CDR3, taken from reference TRBV7-2 and TRBJ2-1): GAGVSQSPSNKVTEKGKDVELRCDPISGHTALYWYRQSLGQGLEFLIYFQGNSAPDKSGLPSDRFSAERTGGSVSTLTIQRTQQEDSAVYLCASSLAVRTSVYNEQFFGPGTRLTVL.

At least ten counts were recorded for this clonotype. The chain recombines TRBV20-1 with TRBJ2-1, with 12 bases identical to TRBD2. The V segment lost 0 bases and the J segment 8 bases; nucleotides outside the gene matches: 8. The CDR3 loop spans 16 amino acids. Looked up from germline, CDR1 is DFQATT and CDR2 is SNEGSKA (reference sequence). The CDR3: CSARDDLAGGFDEQFF. The CDR3, as DNA: TGCAGTGCTAGAGATGACCTAGCGGGAGGGTTCGATGAGCAGTTCTTC.

This clonotype was detected many times. The rearrangement joins TRBV20-1 to TRBJ1-1; a weak D match, TRBD1 (5 bases). V dropped 5 bases and J dropped 0 bases, with 25 bases sitting between them. Germline V gene data show CDR1 as DFQATT and CDR2 as SNEGSKA (reference sequence). The CDR3 is 18 residues long. The DNA for the CDR3 is TGCAGTGCTGACGGGGGGATTACAGAAAAATTCATGAACACTGAAGCTTTCTTT. It is translated as CSADGGITEKFMNTEAFF.

There are many counts of this clonotype. V is TRBV7-9 and J is TRBJ2-2; 10 bases are a match to TRBD1. Germline loops: CDR1 SEHNR, CDR2 FQNEAQ (reference sequence). This CDR3 contains 13 residues. The CDR3 DNA follows: TGTGCGGGACAGGGGCCTAGGACCGGGGAGCTGTTTTTT. Translation gives CAGQGPRTGELFF.

The rearrangement uses TRBV27 and TRBJ1-1, with TRBD1 matching over 7 bases. Per germline, CDR1 MNHEY and CDR2 SMNVEV (reference sequence). CDR3 length equals 14 residues. V lost 2 bases, J lost 12 bases, and 12 bases stayed unmatched. CDR3 nucleotide sequence: TGTGCCAGCAGTTTACGACTACGACAGGGTGGGCCTTTCTTT. It is translated as CASSLRLRQGGPFF.

This clonotype was counted many times. This chain connects TRBV7-6 to TRBJ1-5; 8 bases agree with TRBD1. There are 18 residues in the CDR3. CDR1 is SGHVS and CDR2 is FNYEAQ in the germline V gene. V lost 4 bases and J lost 0; bases outside the gene matches: 11. The DNA for the CDR3 is TGTGCCAGCAGCTCCGGACAGGGCCGCAGTTATAGCAATCAGCCCCAGCATTTT. Translation gives CASSSGQGRSYSNQPQHF.

This clonotype was seen ten or more times. The rearrangement joins TRBV7-9 to TRBJ2-3, with 8 nucleotides matching TRBD1. Unmatched junction bases numbered 10, after V lost 2 bases and J lost 3 bases. Germline CDR1 is SEHNR and CDR2 is FQNEAQ (reference sequence). CDR3 length: 17 amino acids. The CDR3 protein is CASSLLPGRGPTDTQYF. The CDR3 DNA is TGTGCCAGCAGCTTACTCCCCGGCAGGGGGCCAACAGATACGCAGTATTTT.

This clonotype showed up many times. The chain couples TRBV4-3 to TRBJ2-7; the D gene is possibly TRBD2 (5 bases). Germline lookup yields CDR1 LGHNA and CDR2 YSLEER. The CDR3 sequence is 16 residues long. The germline V and J ends were trimmed by 0 bases and 6 bases, with 18 bases remaining between them. The CDR3 spells CASSQDRTAWAGEQYF. CDR3 in DNA: TGCGCCAGCAGCCAAGATAGGACCGCCTGGGCGGGCGAGCAGTACTTC.

This clonotype came up many times. In nucleotides, the CDR3 is TGCAGTGCTAGATTAGCGGGAGATAGCTCCTACAATGAGCAGTTCTTC. It codes for CSARLAGDSSYNEQFF. J is TRBJ2-1 and V is TRBV20-1; TRBD2 matches at 9 bases. The length of the CDR3 is 16 residues. Looked up from germline, CDR1 is DFQATT and CDR2 is SNEGSKA (reference sequence). With V trimmed by 2 bases and J by 0 bases, 5 bases remained unmatched.

The chain has TRBV19 and TRBJ1-1; D gene uncertain. Germline loops: CDR1 LNHDA, CDR2 SQIVND (reference sequence). The V gene lost 5 bases and the J gene lost 1 base, with 14 bases spanning the gap. There are 15 residues in the CDR3. The CDR3 region has the DNA TGTGCCAGTAGTCTGGTCCTGGGGTCGAACACTGAAGCTTTCTTT. Translation gives CASSLVLGSNTEAFF.

About this clonotype itself: This may arise from a read error, as a much more abundant clone is one base away. The chain has TRBV20-1 and TRBJ2-1, with TRBD2 matching over 14 bases. The germline CDR1 and CDR2 sequences are DFQATT and SNEGSKA (reference sequence). The CDR3 has 14 residues. The CDR3 nucleotides are TGCTGTGCTAGAGAGGGACTAGCGGGAGTTCGTCAGTTCTTC. This codes for CCAREGLAGVRQFF.

V and J are TRBV4-3 and TRBJ2-7, with D perhaps given as TRBD1 or TRBD2 (5 bases each). This CDR3 is 15 amino acids long. Germline V CDR1 and CDR2: LGHNA, YSLEER. The ends were cut back, 0 bases at V and 2 bases at J, with 11 bases in the middle. CDR3 nucleotide sequence: TGCGCCAGCAGCCAAGAGGGGGACGCGACCTACGAGCAGTACTTC. Protein sequence: CASSQEGDATYEQYF.

The table lists this clonotype with many counts. The V call is TRBV5-1, the J call TRBJ1-1, with no clear D. V was pared by 4 bases and J by 0 bases, with 4 bases between. This CDR3 is built from 12 residues. In germline, CDR1 is SGHRS, CDR2 YFSETQ. CDR3 nucleotides: TGCGCCAGCAGCGACGTGAACACTGAAGCTTTCTTT. This encodes CASSDVNTEAFF.

This clonotype came up many times. The chain couples TRBV6-2 or TRBV6-3 to TRBJ2-7; 7 bases are shared with TRBD1. This CDR3 is built from 14 residues. V lost 8 bases and J lost 2; bases outside the gene matches: 9. Germline values: CDR1 MNHEY, CDR2 SVGEGT. In DNA, the CDR3 is TGTGCCAGCGTGGATCAGGGGGTCCCCTACGAGCAGTACTTC. Translating it yields CASVDQGVPYEQYF.

Turning to this clonotype: It may be a read error: a sequence one base away is much more abundant. The chain couples TRBV5-1 to TRBJ2-7; TRBD1 might be the D (5 bases). The CDR3 loop spans 14 amino acids. Between the trimmed V and J ends, which lost 0 bases and 3 bases, there was a span of 10 bases. CDR1 and CDR2 (germline): SGHRS, YFSETQ. The CDR3 is CASSLDGQVYEQYF. The DNA for the CDR3 is TGCGCCAGCAGCTTGGACGGACAAGTCTACGAGCAGTACTTC.

The table lists this clonotype with many counts. This rearrangement joins TRBV28 to TRBJ2-1; D is unclear. Germline V CDR1 and CDR2: MDHEN, SYDVKM. This CDR3 contains 17 residues. Deletions cut 5 bases from V and 0 bases from J, with 17 bases between. CDR3 protein: CASSPYAWRRSYNEQFF. CDR3 coding DNA: TGTGCCAGCAGTCCCTACGCCTGGCGACGCTCCTACAATGAGCAGTTCTTC. The whole variable domain, filled in from reference TRBV28 and TRBJ2-1, reads DVKVTQSSRYLVKRTGEKVFLECVQDMDHENMFWYRQDPGLGLRLIYFSYDVKMKEKGDIPEGYSVSREKKERFSLILESASTNQTSMYLCASSPYAWRRSYNEQFFGPGTRLTVL.

This clonotype was counted many times. The chain is built from TRBV7-9 and TRBJ2-2; 10 bases align to TRBD1. This CDR3 comprises 16 residues. The V gene's germline CDR1 is SEHNR and CDR2 FQNEAQ (reference sequence). The V gene end was trimmed by 11 bases and the J gene end by 4 bases; junction bases not matched to a gene: 13. CDR3: CAVQRPGQGRTGELFF. In DNA, the CDR3 is TGTGCCGTCCAAAGGCCGGGACAGGGGCGCACCGGGGAGCTGTTTTTT.

The chain has TRBV7-2 and TRBJ2-1, with D possibly TRBD2 on 5 matching bases. This CDR3 is built from 15 residues. V dropped 4 bases and J dropped 2 bases, with 12 bases sitting between them. Germline V gives CDR1 SGHTA, CDR2 FQGNSA. CDR3 residues: CASSSQAAAYNEQFF. The CDR3 bases are TGTGCCAGCAGCTCCCAAGCGGCAGCCTACAATGAGCAGTTCTTC.